This T cell receptor beta chain comes out of a study of T-cell reconstitution after alpha-beta-depleted transplantation in children. Study results and caveats: Expanded clones from the graft, numbering several hundred, reportedly supplied alpha-beta T cells about two months after transplant.

This clonotype turned up a few times. Its antigen remains unidentified. TCRbeta library preparation incorporated unique molecular identifiers. TCRdb reprocessed the PCR reads via MiXCR and lists one record per CDR3 protein. The data hold 500,000 to 750,000 distinct CDR3 sequences, with 10% to 15% observed a single time. Sequenced material: PBMCs, mostly from graft donor cells, taken 360 days after TCRalphabeta/CD19-depleted stem cell transplant. This clonotype was obtained from a male patient younger than 18 who had a stem cell transplant for acute myeloid leukemia, so the T cells may come from the graft donor.

The CDR3 protein is CASSPPGTLFF. The CDR3, as DNA: TGTGCCAGCTCACCACCCGGGACATTGTTTTTT. The chain recombines TRBV18 with TRBJ2-2, with D possibly TRBD1 on 6 matching bases. The germline CDR1 and CDR2 sequences are KGHSH and LQKENI. V gave up 0 bases and J gave up 15 bases, with 8 bases separating them. CDR3 length: 11 amino acids. The full variable domain, with the rest looked up from reference TRBV18 and TRBJ2-2, is NAGVMQNPRHLVRRRGQEARLRCSPMKGHSHVYWYRQLPEEGLKFMVYLQKENIIDESGMPKERFSAEFPKEGPSILRIQQVVRGDSAAYFCASSPPGTLFFGEGSRLTVL.